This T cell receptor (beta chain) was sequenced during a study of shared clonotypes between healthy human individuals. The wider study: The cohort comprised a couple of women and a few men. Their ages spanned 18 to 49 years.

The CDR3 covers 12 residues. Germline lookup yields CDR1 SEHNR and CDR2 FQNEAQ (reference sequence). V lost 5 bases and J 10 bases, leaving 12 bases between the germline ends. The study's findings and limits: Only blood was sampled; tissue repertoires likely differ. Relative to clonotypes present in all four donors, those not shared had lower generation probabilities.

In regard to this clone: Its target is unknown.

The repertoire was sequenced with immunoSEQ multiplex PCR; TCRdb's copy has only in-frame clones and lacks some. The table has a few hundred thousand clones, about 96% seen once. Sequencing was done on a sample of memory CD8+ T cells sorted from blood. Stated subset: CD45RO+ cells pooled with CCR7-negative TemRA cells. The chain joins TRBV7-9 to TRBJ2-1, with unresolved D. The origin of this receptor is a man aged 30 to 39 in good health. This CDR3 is CASSVTALEQFF. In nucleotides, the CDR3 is TGTGCCAGCAGCGTAACAGCTTTAGAGCAGTTCTTC.